This TCR beta chain emerged from a study of human T cells and chemical hapten exposure. V dropped 2 bases and J dropped 1 base, with 7 bases sitting between them. Germline values: CDR1 SGHTA, CDR2 FQGNSA. The CDR3 contains 14 residues. Indicated time point: patch test 2, 6 weeks after DPC sensitization. Stated treatment: therapeutic diphenylcyclopropenone sensitization with weekly scalp DPC. A single record per CDR3 protein comes from TCRdb applying MiXCR to the RACE reads. The table has about 380,000 distinct CDR3 sequences, about 6% seen once. The V gene is TRBV7-2, the J gene TRBJ2-3, with D perhaps TRBD2 (5 bases). Specimen: whole blood, collected in connection with sensitization to the hapten diphenylcyclopropenone (DPC). The TCR was taken from a woman between 18 and 30 years old with alopecia areata. Some clones in this sample may be carry-over from other donors' samples. The CDR3 loop reads CASSLNGGTDTQYF. The DNA for the CDR3 is TGTGCCAGCAGCTTAAACGGGGGCACAGATACGCAGTATTTT.